These 28 T cell receptor beta chains share one sample of origin, sequenced in a study of early T cells in non-severe SARS-CoV-2 infection (dated by TCRdb to about 2021). The protocol used for the library was 5' RACE. Sequencing instrument: NextSeq 500. The raw public data were reprocessed by TCRdb itself: fastp quality trimming at Q25, MiXCR clonotype calling, in-frame beta chains only. Identical CDR3 protein sequences are pooled into one entry, listed with their most common genes and DNA. A total of 35,000 to 45,000 distinct CDR3 sequences appear in this sample, approximately 6.5% of them only once. The ten top clones hold roughly 20% of the sample. Material: whole blood, obtained at baseline. The receptors come from an adult who was a healthcare worker with PCR-confirmed SARS-CoV-2 infection or an uninfected control (not recorded which).

There are many counts of this clonotype. This chain uses TRBV27 with TRBJ2-1; D perhaps matches TRBD2 (5 bases). This CDR3 is 13 amino acids long. V was trimmed by 5 bases and J by 11 bases, leaving 16 bases between them. The germline V gene encodes CDR1 MNHEY and CDR2 SMNVEV (reference sequence). DNA for the CDR3: TGTGCCAGCAGTGCAATCTCCACTAGTAAGCAGTTCTTC. Encoded protein: CASSAISTSKQFF.

This clonotype was observed at least ten times. This chain links TRBV7-9 with TRBJ1-1; 10 bases align to TRBD1. Germline V gene sequence: CDR1 SEHNR, CDR2 FQNEAQ (reference sequence). Unmatched junction bases numbered 15, after V lost 4 bases and J lost 4 bases. The CDR3 runs to 18 residues. The CDR3: CASSSRRGQGFQITEAFF. CDR3 coding DNA: TGTGCCAGCAGCTCGCGTAGGGGACAGGGGTTTCAGATCACTGAAGCTTTCTTT.

Many counts were recorded for this clonotype. This chain uses TRBV20-1 with TRBJ2-1; perhaps TRBD2 as D (5 bases). V lost 2 bases and J lost 4, with 18 bases in between. The CDR3 has 16 residues. Germline CDR1 is DFQATT and CDR2 is SNEGSKA (reference sequence). The CDR3 sequence is CSARLPNRGTYNEQFF. The DNA of the CDR3 is TGCAGTGCTAGATTACCAAACCGGGGTACATACAATGAGCAGTTCTTC.

The CDR3 sequence: CSAIGLAGLNEQFF. CDR3 bases: TGCAGTGCTATAGGACTAGCGGGCCTCAATGAGCAGTTCTTC. The chain carries TRBV20-1 and TRBJ2-1, with 11 bases matching TRBD2. Trimming took 4 bases from V and 6 from J; bases not matched to a gene: 5. The germline V gene encodes CDR1 DFQATT and CDR2 SNEGSKA (reference sequence). The CDR3 is 14 amino acids.

In DNA, the CDR3 is TGTGCCAGCAGTGCCACAGGGTCCGGGGAGCTGTTTTTT. This codes for CASSATGSGELFF. The chain has TRBV6-6 and TRBJ2-2; tentatively, D is TRBD1 (6 bases). CDR1 and CDR2 from the germline V gene are MNHNY and SVGAGI (reference sequence). Deletions cut 5 bases from V and 6 bases from J, with 10 bases between. The CDR3 spans 13 residues.

The rearrangement links TRBV11-2 to TRBJ2-2, with TRBD1 as a possible D gene (6 bases). This CDR3 spans 15 amino acids. Looked up from germline, CDR1 is SGHAT and CDR2 is FQNNGV. The V gene lost 1 base and the J gene lost 0 bases, with 6 bases spanning the gap. CDR3 residues: CASSLGTANTGELFF. Written as DNA, the CDR3 is TGTGCCAGCAGCTTAGGGACAGCGAACACCGGGGAGCTGTTTTTT.

This chain links TRBV4-3 with TRBJ2-7; no reliable D call. This CDR3 comprises 13 residues. Germline loops: CDR1 LGHNA, CDR2 YSLEER. Trimming stripped 0 bases from V and 11 bases from J, with 14 bases between. This CDR3 reads CASSQESRTPEYF. DNA for the CDR3: TGCGCCAGCAGCCAAGAAAGTAGGACCCCGGAGTACTTC.

This clonotype appeared many times. The V call is TRBV6-7, the J call TRBJ2-5; 9 bases fit TRBD1. TRBV6-7 is assigned to the ORF class and has an uncertain function. Trimming at V came to 4 bases and at J to 2 bases, leaving 17 bases not matched to a gene. The length of the CDR3 is 19 residues. The CDR3 loop reads CASSFGTGKLPIKQETQYF. The CDR3 region has the DNA TGTGCCAGCAGTTTTGGGACAGGGAAGCTCCCCATTAAACAAGAGACCCAGTACTTC.

Only a few counts were recorded for this clonotype. The chain couples TRBV20-1 to TRBJ2-1; unclear D gene. The length of the CDR3 is 17 residues. The germline V gene has CDR1 DFQATT and CDR2 SNEGSKA (reference sequence). The V end was cut by 1 base, the J end by 0 bases, with 16 bases between. As DNA, the CDR3 is TGCAGTGCTAGAGCTATGATTTCAGGCGCCTCCTACAATGAGCAGTTCTTC. It codes for CSARAMISGASYNEQFF.

This clonotype was observed at least ten times. The chain couples TRBV4-3 to TRBJ2-3; 15 bases map to TRBD2. This CDR3 has 18 residues. V shed 0 bases and J 1 base; nucleotides not matched to a gene: 2. CDR1 and CDR2 (germline): LGHNA, YSLEER. CDR3 in DNA: TGCGCCAGCAGCCAAGAGGGACTAGCGGGGGGACGCACAGATACGCAGTATTTT. Translated, it gives CASSQEGLAGGRTDTQYF.

This clonotype came up a few times. The J gene is TRBJ1-4, the V gene TRBV28; D not resolved. Deletions cut 3 bases from V and 8 bases from J, with 10 bases between. The CDR3 contains 13 residues. The V gene's germline CDR1 is MDHEN and CDR2 SYDVKM. The chain's CDR3 is CASSFPANEKLFF. The CDR3 DNA reads as TGTGCCAGCAGTTTCCCGGCGAACGAAAAACTGTTTTTT.

Ten or more counts support this clonotype. The DNA of the CDR3 is TGTGCCAGCAGCCCTACCCAGAGGGGGCCTGCTGAAAAACTGTTTTTT. Translation gives CASSPTQRGPAEKLFF. V and J are TRBV7-2 and TRBJ1-4, with TRBD1 identical over 7 bases. CDR1 SGHTA and CDR2 FQGNSA come from the germline V gene. J lost 7 bases, V lost 5 bases, and 13 bases had no gene match. This CDR3 is built from 16 residues.

This clonotype was recorded a few times. This sequence joins TRBV24-1 and TRBJ2-5, with a tentative D call TRBD2 (5 bases). The CDR3 consists of 8 residues. Germline assignment: CDR1 KGHDR and CDR2 SFDVKD. The V gene lost 12 bases and the J gene lost 8 bases, with 6 bases spanning the gap. The CDR3: CAPGTQYF. For the CDR3, the DNA is TGTGCCCCGGGAACCCAGTACTTC.

V and J are TRBV28 and TRBJ2-1; TRBD2 is a possible D gene (5 bases). Trimming stripped 6 bases from V and 2 bases from J, with 14 bases between. Germline assignment: CDR1 MDHEN and CDR2 SYDVKM. This CDR3 contains 15 residues. CDR3 bases: TGTGCCAGCAGACTTACCCCCGGGACCTACAATGAGCAGTTCTTC. Encoded protein: CASRLTPGTYNEQFF. Based on the CDR3 plus reference TRBV28 and TRBJ2-1, the full variable domain is DVKVTQSSRYLVKRTGEKVFLECVQDMDHENMFWYRQDPGLGLRLIYFSYDVKMKEKGDIPEGYSVSREKKERFSLILESASTNQTSMYLCASRLTPGTYNEQFFGPGTRLTVL.

This clonotype was observed a few times. This chain joins TRBV20-1 and TRBJ2-1, with 9 bases fitting TRBD2. V was pared by 8 bases and J by 5 bases, with 19 bases of the junction left unmatched. Germline lookup yields CDR1 DFQATT and CDR2 SNEGSKA (reference sequence). The CDR3 runs to 17 residues. CDR3 DNA sequence: TGCAGTCCAAACCTGGGAGTAGCGGGAGTAGGGAACAATGAGCAGTTCTTC. This gives the protein CSPNLGVAGVGNNEQFF.

This sequence joins TRBV4-2 and TRBJ2-2; TRBD2 is a possible D gene (6 bases). From germline, CDR1 is LGHNA and CDR2 YNFKEQ. The CDR3 extends over 18 amino acids. Trimming pared 0 bases from V and 3 bases from J, leaving 17 bases between. The CDR3 is CASSQDWVTGVDTGELFF. In nucleotides, the CDR3 is TGTGCCAGCAGCCAAGATTGGGTAACGGGGGTCGACACCGGGGAGCTGTTTTTT.

V and J are TRBV7-9 and TRBJ2-7, with TRBD2 matching over 12 bases. The CDR3 runs 16 residues. CDR1 is SEHNR and CDR2 is FQNEAQ in the germline V gene (reference sequence). The trim removed 5 bases at V and 7 bases at J, leaving 12 bases unmatched. CDR3 loop: CASSRALAGGHQEQYF. The CDR3 coding sequence is TGTGCCAGCAGCCGTGCACTAGCGGGAGGCCATCAAGAGCAGTACTTC.

This clonotype was counted at least ten times. This chain uses TRBV15 with TRBJ1-1, with TRBD1 identical over 7 bases. The ends lost 5 bases at V and 4 bases at J; junction bases unmatched: 7. Germline CDR1 reads LNHNV; CDR2 reads YYDKDF (reference sequence). The CDR3 covers 14 residues. In DNA, the CDR3 is TGTGCCACCAGCCCCGGACAGGCGGGCACTGAAGCTTTCTTT. This sequence encodes CATSPGQAGTEAFF.

This clonotype was detected many times. The chain uses TRBV6-1 and TRBJ2-1; 7 bases are shared with TRBD2. Looked up from germline, CDR1 is MNHNS and CDR2 is SASEGT. CDR3 length: 14 residues. Trimming cost V 5 bases and J 4 bases; bases outside gene matches: 5. CDR3 nucleotides: TGTGCCAGCAGTAAGTCTAGCGGTTACAATGAGCAGTTCTTC. It translates to CASSKSSGYNEQFF.

V usage is TRBV10-2 and J usage is TRBJ2-7; 11 bases fit TRBD2. Trimming at V came to 6 bases and at J to 3 bases, leaving 4 bases not matched to a gene. CDR1 is WSHSY and CDR2 is SAAADI in the germline V gene. The CDR3 consists of 14 residues. The CDR3 DNA reads TGCGCCAGCAGCATTGGGACTAGCGGCTACGAGCAGTACTTC. It yields the protein CASSIGTSGYEQYF.

This sequence joins TRBV7-3 and TRBJ2-1, with D possibly matching TRBD1 (5 bases). CDR1 SGHTA and CDR2 FQGTGA come from the germline V gene. Deletions cut 3 bases from V and 9 bases from J, with 21 bases between. The CDR3 consists of 16 residues. CDR3 protein: CASSFSHASGPGEQFF. CDR3 nucleotides: TGTGCCAGCAGCTTCAGCCACGCTTCAGGGCCCGGTGAGCAGTTCTTC.

This sequence joins TRBV7-9 and TRBJ2-1, with D possibly TRBD2 on 5 matching bases. Germline loops: CDR1 SEHNR, CDR2 FQNEAQ (reference sequence). CDR3 length: 14 amino acids. V was shortened by 5 bases and J by 6 bases, with 14 bases between the two germline ends. The CDR3 sequence: CASSPLGAANEQFF. The CDR3 DNA reads as TGTGCCAGCAGCCCCCTCGGAGCGGCCAATGAGCAGTTCTTC.

This clonotype was recorded a few times. This chain links TRBV11-2 with TRBJ2-7; D not certain. From germline, CDR1 is SGHAT and CDR2 FQNNGV. Deletions cut 3 bases from V and 3 bases from J, with 3 bases between. The CDR3 has 11 residues. Here the CDR3 DNA reads TGTGCCAGCAGCTTGATCTACGAGCAGTACTTC. This translates into CASSLIYEQYF.

This clonotype was recorded at least ten times. This sequence joins TRBV24-1 and TRBJ1-2; D not certain. Trimming shortened V by 4 bases and J by 4 bases, and 9 bases separated the two germline ends. Germline V gene data show CDR1 as KGHDR and CDR2 as SFDVKD. The CDR3 covers 13 residues. CDR3 in amino acids: CATSDPNIYGYTF. The CDR3 DNA is TGTGCCACCAGTGACCCAAACATCTATGGCTACACCTTC.

This clonotype was found many times. This rearrangement joins TRBV7-8 to TRBJ2-2; 8 nucleotides align to TRBD2. Germline loops: CDR1 SGHVS, CDR2 FQNEAQ. CDR3 length equals 16 residues. With V trimmed by 3 bases and J by 7 bases, 10 bases remained unmatched. CDR3 DNA sequence: TGTGCCAGCAGCTTCGGACTAGCTGGTATCGGCGGGGAGCTGTTTTTT. This codes for CASSFGLAGIGGELFF. The full variable domain, rest sourced from reference TRBV7-8 and TRBJ2-2, is GAGVSQSPRYKVAKRGQDVALRCDPISGHVSLFWYQQALGQGPEFLTYFQNEAQLDKSGLPSDRFFAERPEGSVSTLKIQRTQQEDSAVYLCASSFGLAGIGGELFFGEGSRLTVL.

By proportion, this clonotype is medium-sized. This rearrangement joins TRBV7-2 to TRBJ2-1, with D possibly matching TRBD2 (6 bases). The germline V gene has CDR1 SGHTA and CDR2 FQGNSA. The CDR3 totals 15 residues. V lost 7 bases, J lost 5 bases, and 18 bases lay in between. In DNA, the CDR3 is TGTGCCAGCACCCCGGGACTTGTACTTCACAATGAGCAGTTCTTC. It codes for CASTPGLVLHNEQFF.

This clonotype was observed a few times. This chain joins TRBV5-5 and TRBJ2-3; D gene ambiguous. The germline V and J ends were trimmed by 6 bases and 7 bases, with 12 bases remaining between them. The CDR3 consists of 12 residues. Germline CDR1 is SGHKS and CDR2 is YYEKEE (reference sequence). Here the CDR3 DNA reads TGTGCCAGCACCTTCCAATATAATACGCAGTATTTT. Translation gives CASTFQYNTQYF. The complete variable domain, with remaining parts taken from reference TRBV5-5 and TRBJ2-3, reads DAGVTQSPTHLIKTRGQQVTLRCSPISGHKSVSWYQQVLGQGPQFIFQYYEKEERGRGNFPDRFSARQFPNYSSELNVNALLLGDSALYLCASTFQYNTQYFGPGTRLTVL.

This clonotype was observed a few times. This chain uses TRBV9 with TRBJ2-1; TRBD1 might be the D (5 bases). Deletions cut 0 bases from V and 7 bases from J, with 23 bases between. The CDR3 is 18 residues long. From germline, CDR1 is SGDLS and CDR2 YYNGEE. The chain's CDR3 is CASSVDPPGRVVINEQFF. The CDR3 DNA reads TGTGCCAGCAGCGTAGACCCCCCGGGCAGGGTAGTTATAAATGAGCAGTTCTTC. Drawing the rest from reference TRBV9 and TRBJ2-1, the complete variable domain is DSGVTQTPKHLITATGQRVTLRCSPRSGDLSVYWYQQSLDQGLQFLIQYYNGEERAKGNILERFSAQQFPDLHSELNLSSLELGDSALYFCASSVDPPGRVVINEQFFGPGTRLTVL.